The sequence of this T cell receptor (beta chain) was determined in a study of cytomegalovirus exposure and HLA in healthy donors. Overall study findings and caveats: Sequencing likely produced, as an artifact, a cluster of highly shared sequence variants. Later work found that TCR association rates differed between HLA loci; DRB1 had the most and HLA-C the fewest. Solely CMV serostatus was available to characterize immune exposure.

With respect to this clone: Its antigen is currently unknown.

Primers for the PCR totalled 60 Vbeta and 13 Jbeta. Produced via immunoSEQ multiplex PCR; TCRdb's table is partial and in-frame only. This sample yields 120,000 or so clones, of which roughly four fifths are seen a single time; 15% to 20% belongs to the top ten. The specimen sequenced was PBMCs. This sequence originates from a man in his forties or fifties in good health and CMV-seropositive.

The CDR3 region has the DNA TGTGCCAGCAGTGAAAGGGGGATTAGCAATCAGCCCCAGCATTTT. Its translation is CASSERGISNQPQHF. The V gene is TRBV2, the J gene TRBJ1-5; D is possibly TRBD1 (6 bases). The CDR3 has 15 residues. Germline V gives CDR1 SNHLY, CDR2 FYNNEI. Trimming shortened V by 2 bases and J by 0 bases, and 8 bases separated the two germline ends.